What follows is one T cell receptor beta chain and its context. An end of the junction does not agree with germline; a read error may underlie this. This CDR3 is built from 14 residues. Germline assignment: CDR1 LGHNA and CDR2 YSLEER. Alongside a J-beta primer mix, a sample-barcoded 5' primer served in a second PCR lasting about 6 to 12 cycles. CDR3-containing paired-end reads numbered at least 2.5 million in each sample. Each CDR3 protein is one row after TCRdb ran MiXCR on the 5' RACE reads. The sample yields about 1.5 million distinct CDR3 sequences, 35% to 45% seen once. The data are from a study of blood T cells in healthy people across ages.

V is TRBV4-3 and J is TRBJ2-7; possible D gene TRBD2, 5 bases. Sequencing used blood. The receptor's source is a woman between 18 and 30 years old in good health. This CDR3 reads CVSSQSLADREQYF. For the CDR3, the DNA is TGCGTCAGCAGCCAATCTCTAGCAGATCGCGAGCAGTACTTC.